This T cell receptor beta chain was observed in a study of early T cells in non-severe SARS-CoV-2 infection. TCRdb called the 5' RACE reads again in MiXCR, with one record for every CDR3 protein. The sample includes approximately 97,000 distinct CDR3 sequences, 9.5% to 12% of them seen just once. This clonotype was picked up many times. Germline assignment: CDR1 SGHVS and CDR2 FQNEAQ. The germline V and J ends were trimmed by 2 bases and 8 bases, with 18 bases remaining between them. The CDR3 runs 15 residues. This specimen consisted of whole blood, obtained at baseline. The chain links TRBV7-8 to TRBJ1-2, with no clear D. The source is an adult who was a healthcare worker with PCR-confirmed SARS-CoV-2 infection or an uninfected control (not recorded which). The CDR3 reads CASSLWTDAASGYTF. CDR3 DNA: TGTGCCAGCAGCTTATGGACGGACGCGGCGTCAGGCTACACCTTC.